This T cell receptor beta chain was identified in a study of cytomegalovirus exposure and HLA in healthy donors (TCRdb year 2017). About the investigation overall: In an earlier analysis of some 550 of the donors, less than 350 Gb of sequence data and 90 million to 130 million unique TCR beta sequences from about 179 million T cells were reported. The study used immunosequencing to profile the T cell repertoires of approximately 630 subjects and linked those repertoires to cytomegalovirus serostatus. Five DR-DQ haplotypes were treated as single units for association and clustering because of strong linkage in the cohort. In a later analysis, previously published TCR beta repertoires from fewer than 750 donors were re-analyzed and high-resolution HLA genotyping was added so that TCR occurrence patterns could be studied. All discovery cohort repertoires had been generated on a single sequencing platform. The number of typed donors differed by locus: about 620-630 for A, B, C, DRB1 and DQB1; 500 to 550 for DQA1; approximately 600 for DPA1; and 400 to 480 for DPB1. HLA typing covered class I and class II loci at four-digit resolution. In an earlier analysis of roughly 580 of the donors, high-throughput TCR beta sequencing was used to judge whether each TCR beta V gene segment behaved as functional or pseudogenic. Genome-wide SNP genotypes for about 60% of the 666 donors were used in a later genetic analysis, which treated that subset as a discovery cohort. Donor age, sex, ethnicity and CMV serostatus were collected together with the repertoire data. Rather than using new phenotypic data, the later analysis identified candidate immune exposures from TCR beta sequences and from how often those sequences occurred across donors. Of the 398 genotyped donors, over 80% were placed in the genetic ancestry cluster associated with self-reported Caucasian donors. An early release covering about 600 HLA-typed donors comprised roughly 300 gigabases of sequencing data and some 79 million unique TCR sequences. To predict cytomegalovirus infection status, the study combined high-throughput TCR immunosequencing, statistical association of individual TCRs with disease status, and machine learning. The study aimed to test whether cataloging public T cell receptors could reveal signatures of past pathogen exposure. On average, approximately 250,000 unique TCR beta nucleotide sequences were sequenced per donor among 398 genotyped donors of the cohort, with roughly 18% of those sequences being non-productive. Along with the approximately 650-subject first cohort, a separate validation cohort of about 110 different subjects was used. What the authors observed across the whole study: A later analysis found that HLA-associated TCR beta chains were more clonally expanded and had lower generation probabilities than equally common non-associated chains. The only immune exposure information available for the cohort was CMV serostatus. Because the 87-base-pair reads could not distinguish some IMGT-functional V segments, including TRBV6-2 and TRBV6-3, those segments were excluded. The sequencing pipeline was judged likely to have produced a cluster of highly shared sequence variants as a technical artifact. A later analysis found that most CMV-associated TCR beta chains appeared HLA-restricted, with HLA associations seemingly driven largely by CMV exposure. A later analysis found that TCR association rates varied across HLA loci, with DRB1 alleles showing the most associated TCRs and HLA-C alleles the fewest. The earlier analysis of fewer than 750 of the donors excluded 15 to 20 rarely observed V segments, including chromosome 9 orphons, because counts were too low. According to a later analysis, parvovirus B19, influenza, CMV and Epstein-Barr virus appeared linked to several top co-occurrence clusters. A further reported finding was that TCR beta sequences accurately predicted the HLA-A and HLA-B alleles for most subjects in the first cohort. Correlated functional status among segregating V segments might be attributable to linkage disequilibrium, but an unknown experimental factor could not be ruled out. Specific HLA alleles were associated with 16,951 TCR beta sequences at a false discovery rate of 0.05 in a later analysis. In vitro tests confirmed that a few of the cytomegalovirus-associated TCR beta chains recognize cytomegalovirus antigens. Sequencing depth was assumed to be roughly uniform across donors in the presence/absence analyses, though that assumption may not hold. Because some donors lacked HLA typing at each locus, the association tests relied only on the typed subset. In a later genetic analysis, a missense DCLRE1C variant was associated with V-gene and J-gene trimming of TCR beta chains, and the association was replicated in an independent cohort. While some public TCRs were present in many individuals, most TCR sequences turned up only very rarely across donors. Strong co-occurrence of HLA alleles, especially DR and DQ, made assigning TCR associations to individual alleles difficult. A later genetic analysis reported fewer N-insertions in productive TCRs among donors in an Asian-associated ancestry cluster than the roughly 720-donor mean. Broadly in line with IMGT annotations, most TCR beta V segments showed up in productive rearrangements about 87% or about 30% of the time in an earlier analysis of 450 to 750 of the donors. This cohort had only TCR beta chains sequenced, and the lack of alpha or paired-chain data limited which features could be detected. The authors suggested that the approach could potentially be extended to other disease states and immunological phenotypes. In the study, roughly 160 TCR beta chains were listed as associated with cytomegalovirus. The classifier was reported to diagnose cytomegalovirus status with high specificity and sensitivity in both the original cohort and the validation cohort.

A note on this clone: Its antigen is still unknown. Base quality data are lacking; no much larger clone is found one base away.

The V end loses 5 bases and the J end loses 3 bases, and a stretch of 17 bases separates them. The CDR3 spans 15 residues, from the cysteine through the phenylalanine. Solely the CDR3 DNA is kept, with 45 bases framed from the first base. The germline V gene supplies CDR1 MDHEN and CDR2 SYDVKM. The cohort consisted of 650 to 700 healthy bone marrow donors. Cohort members were all nominally healthy when sampled, although unrecorded immune exposures were likely present. The donor was CMV seronegative and was included in the group of around 320 seronegative cohort members. A peripheral blood sample was provided by each donor, and peripheral blood mononuclear cells were used for TCR beta sequencing. The Qiagen DNeasy Blood Extraction Kit was used to extract genomic DNA from the blood cell samples. The library was obtained by the immunoSEQ multiplex PCR assay. For the multiplex PCR, a mixture combining 60 forward primers for TCR Vbeta segments and 13 reverse primers for TCR Jbeta segments was used. A multiplex PCR assay on genomic DNA amplified the CDR3 region of rearranged TCR beta genes. Amplified TCR beta libraries were sequenced as 87-base-pair reads on the Illumina HiSeq System. As for the authors' bioinformatics: Across the 700 or so repertoires, a later analysis counted some 80 million unique TCR beta chains, some 11 million of which were shared by at least two donors. A nearest-neighbor algorithm error-corrected the raw reads and collapsed the reads into unique sequences, merging closely related sequences to remove PCR and sequencing errors. CDR3 sequences were aligned to IMGT reference sequences to assign V, D and J gene segments. For a sequence to be retained, a match of at least six nucleotides to both a V gene segment and a J gene segment was required. Rearrangements were called productive when the CDR3 lacked stop codons and stayed in frame with V and J; all others were non-productive. Following IMGT convention, CDR3 was defined as the stretch from the second conserved V-encoded cysteine up to the conserved J-encoded phenylalanine. In an earlier analysis of around 600 of the donors, sequences lacking an unambiguous match to a single V gene segment were excluded. An earlier analysis of 500 to 600 of the donors classified V segments as functional when productive rearrangements were above 56.7% and as segregating when the standard deviation between donors was above 5%. A statistical classification framework was built to diagnose cytomegalovirus status from the catalog of TCR beta chain sequences. In a later analysis, V and J genes were assigned by comparing TCR nucleotide sequences against IMGT/GENE-DB human TR gene sequences. Using the TCRdist pipeline, a later analysis assigned CDR3 sequences along with most-parsimonious VDJ recombination scenarios. In a later analysis, each TCR beta chain was defined by its CDR3 amino acid sequence together with its V-gene family, and reads without a unique V-gene family were excluded. In a later analysis, 550 to 650 highly shared, low-generation-probability nucleotide sequences were removed to address suspected cross-contamination and a sequencing artifact. For each public chain, a later analysis derived a clonal expansion index from normalized ranks of inferred template counts within each repertoire. Generation probabilities in a later analysis came from a VDJ recombination model fitted to out-of-frame rearrangements, and those results were checked against IGoR. A later analysis scored TCR-TCR, TCR-HLA and TCR-CMV co-occurrence with hypergeometric tests, applying a repertoire-size bias correction to TCR pairs. False discovery rates were estimated in a later analysis by permuting HLA or CMV assignments 20 times. In a later analysis, co-occurring TCRs were grouped using DBSCAN, with TCRdist sequence similarity added in when clustering inside HLA-allele-positive subsets. For co-occurrence clustering, repertoires with fewer than 30,000 or more than 120,000 public chains were excluded, along with 4 to 6 repertoires with anomalous nucleotide sharing. Drawn from immuneACCESS, this table holds only the in-frame rearrangements with V and J called that TCRdb kept. Clones are partly lost; checked studies trace under half to an unresolved V gene and leave the rest unexplained. V and J calls and clone size are copied from that table; D and trimming were computed from the DNA. This sample is represented by about 140,000 clones; 76% of them were singletons. The ten largest clones add up to 3% to 3.5% of the sample.

The V gene is TRBV28 and the J gene is TRBJ2-7; the D gene is not confidently resolved. This clonotype originated in a man aged 40-50 years in good health and CMV-seronegative. Material: PBMCs. For the CDR3, the sequence is CASSQILPPSYEQYF. The DNA reads TGTGCCAGCAGTCAAATACTACCCCCGAGCTACGAGCAGTACTTC. Outside the CDR3, residues come from the reference TRBV28 and TRBJ2-7 proteins, so the full variable domain is: DVKVTQSSRYLVKRTGEKVFLECVQDMDHENMFWYRQDPGLGLRLIYFSYDVKMKEKGDIPEGYSVSREKKERFSLILESASTNQTSMYLCASSQILPPSYEQYFGPGTRLTVT.